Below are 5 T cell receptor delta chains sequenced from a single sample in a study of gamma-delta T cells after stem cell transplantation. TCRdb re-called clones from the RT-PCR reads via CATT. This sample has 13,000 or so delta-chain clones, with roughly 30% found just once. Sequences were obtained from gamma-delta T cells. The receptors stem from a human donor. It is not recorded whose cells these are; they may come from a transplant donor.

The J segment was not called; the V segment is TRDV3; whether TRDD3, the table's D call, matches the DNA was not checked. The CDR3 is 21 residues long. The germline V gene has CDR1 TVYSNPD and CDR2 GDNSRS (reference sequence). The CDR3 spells CAFPSYGWGIPGSWDTRQLFF. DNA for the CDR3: TGTGCCTTCCCTTCCTACGGCTGGGGGATACCCGGCTCCTGGGACACCCGACAGCTGTTTTTC.

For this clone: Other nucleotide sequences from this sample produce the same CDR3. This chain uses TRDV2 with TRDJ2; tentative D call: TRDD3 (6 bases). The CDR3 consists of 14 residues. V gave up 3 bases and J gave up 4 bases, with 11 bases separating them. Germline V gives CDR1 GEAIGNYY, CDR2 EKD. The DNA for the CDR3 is TGTGCCTGTGACGTACTGGGTGAGACAGCACAACTCTTCTTT. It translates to CACDVLGETAQLFF.

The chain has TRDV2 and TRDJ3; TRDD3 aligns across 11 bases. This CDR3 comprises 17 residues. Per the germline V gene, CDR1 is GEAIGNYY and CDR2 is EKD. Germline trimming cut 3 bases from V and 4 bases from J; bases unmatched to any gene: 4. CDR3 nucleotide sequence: TGTGCCTGTGACGTACTGGGGGATATTTGGGACACCCGACAGATGTTTTTC. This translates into CACDVLGDIWDTRQMFF.

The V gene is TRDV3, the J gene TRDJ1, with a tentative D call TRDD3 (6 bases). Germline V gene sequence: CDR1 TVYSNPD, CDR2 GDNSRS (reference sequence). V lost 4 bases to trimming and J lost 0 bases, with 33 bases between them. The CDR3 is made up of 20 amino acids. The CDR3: CASKTKGCDYWRYDTDKLIF. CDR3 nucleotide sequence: TGTGCCTCCAAAACTAAAGGCTGTGATTATTGGCGATACGACACCGATAAACTCATCTTT. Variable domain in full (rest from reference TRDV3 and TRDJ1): CDKVTQSSPDQTVASGSEVVLLCTYDTVYSNPDLFWYRIRPDYSFQFVFYGDNSRSEGADFTQGRFSVKHILTQKAFHLVISPVRTEDSATYYCASKTKGCDYWRYDTDKLIFGKGTRVTVEP.

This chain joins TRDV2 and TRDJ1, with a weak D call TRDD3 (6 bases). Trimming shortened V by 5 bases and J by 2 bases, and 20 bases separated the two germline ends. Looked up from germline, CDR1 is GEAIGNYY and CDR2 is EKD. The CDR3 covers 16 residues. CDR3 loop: CACVSVLGGETDKLIF. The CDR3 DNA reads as TGTGCCTGTGTGTCTGTACTGGGAGGTGAAACCGATAAACTCATCTTT.